This entry describes one T cell receptor (beta chain). This entry comes from a study of blood T cell repertoires in COVID-19. About the research overall: Whether acute or convalescent, the COVID-19 samples came from the United States, Italy and Spain. T cells, B-cell-depleted T cells, or PBMCs supplied cDNA or gDNA.

This CDR3 contains 16 residues. V was clipped by 6 bases and J by 0 bases, with 14 bases between them. From germline, CDR1 is MDHEN and CDR2 SYDVKM. Original methodology: Counts of nucleated cells, estimated from reference gene primer amplification, were obtained. The data were produced by immunoSEQ multiplex PCR, yet TCRdb's version contains in-frame clones alone and is incomplete. V and J calls and clone size are given by that table; D and trimming were obtained from the DNA. Found here are roughly 260,000 clones, 75% to 90% of them singletons; the top ten hold over 3.5%. The sample consisted of peripheral blood. The V and J genes are TRBV28 and TRBJ1-4; D gene ambiguous. This TCR came from a woman aged 40 to 50 with acute or convalescent COVID-19. CDR3 in DNA: TGTGCCAGCAGACTAGGACGCCCGCCAACTAATGAAAAACTGTTTTTT. Protein sequence: CASRLGRPPTNEKLFF. The full variable domain, completed using reference TRBV28 and TRBJ1-4, is DVKVTQSSRYLVKRTGEKVFLECVQDMDHENMFWYRQDPGLGLRLIYFSYDVKMKEKGDIPEGYSVSREKKERFSLILESASTNQTSMYLCASRLGRPPTNEKLFFGSGTQLSVL.